The TCR beta chain described here comes from a study of OX40 agonist ivuxolimab in advanced cancers. Study overall: Partial responses occurred in Three dose-escalation patients, one with hepatocellular carcinoma and two with cutaneous melanoma.

Data came from immunoSEQ multiplex PCR; TCRdb stores just in-frame clones and leaves some out. This sample yields almost 80,000 clones, of which less than 85% are seen a single time; roughly 0.41% belongs to the top ten. Remarks on this clone: Its antigen is still unknown.

Germline V gene data show CDR1 as SSHAT and CDR2 as FNYEAQ (reference sequence). V was clipped by 1 base and J by 9 bases, with 10 bases between them. The CDR3 runs to 13 residues. Findings of the study overall: Both blood CD4+ and CD8+ T cells showed clonal growth by week 6 at 0.1 to 3.0 mg/kg. Partial responders receiving 0.1-3.0 mg/kg showed among the lowest clonal expansion. Still undetermined is the antigen specificity of the expanded peripheral T cells.

The V gene is TRBV7-7, the J gene TRBJ2-1; D remains unclear. Sequences were derived from CD4+ or CD8+ T cells sorted from blood, sampled in a trial of the OX40 agonist ivuxolimab. This sequence was found in an adult with an advanced solid tumor such as melanoma, head and neck, liver or kidney cancer. CDR3 region: CASSLVPGPEQFF. The CDR3 DNA is TGTGCCAGCAGCTTAGTCCCCGGGCCTGAGCAGTTCTTC.